The next 17 T cell receptor beta chains were all read from a single sample in a study of T cells in Graves' hyperthyroidism and ophthalmopathy. Amplified regions were TCR beta CDR3 sequences from RNA transcripts. A first-round RT-PCR of the TCR CDR3 used the HTBI primer set. TCRdb independently ran MiXCR on the multiplex PCR reads; one entry per CDR3 protein. The table has 300,000 to 450,000 distinct CDR3 sequences, about 15% seen once. The sequenced sample was blood. These receptors came from a woman aged 25 to 45 with Graves' ophthalmopathy.

This clonotype was picked up one time. The CDR3 bases are TGCGCCAGCAGTGCAGGGCCCACTGAAGCTTTCTTT. Its protein product is CASSAGPTEAFF. V and J are TRBV10-2 and TRBJ1-1; D may be TRBD1 (5 bases). The CDR3 spans 12 residues. V was pared by 4 bases and J by 4 bases, with 7 bases between. CDR1 is WSHSY and CDR2 is SAAADI in the germline V gene.

This clonotype appeared a few times. This may be a read error: a much more frequent sequence differs by one nucleotide. The V and J genes are TRBV11-1 and TRBJ2-5, with 7 positions matching TRBD1. CDR1 is SGHAT and CDR2 is FQDESV in the germline V gene (reference sequence). The CDR3 is 15 residues long. The CDR3 loop is CTSSTWRQGGETQYF. The CDR3 bases are TGTACCAGCAGCACATGGAGACAGGGCGGTGAGACCCAGTACTTC.

In its sample, this clonotype was seen many times. The chain has TRBV11-2 and TRBJ2-1; 7 bases agree with TRBD2. Looked up from germline, CDR1 is SGHAT and CDR2 is FQNNGV. Trimming removed 2 bases from V and 6 bases from J; junction bases left unmatched: 7. The CDR3 has 15 residues. CDR3: CASSLFLSGGNEQFF. In DNA, the CDR3 is TGTGCCAGCAGCTTATTTTTGTCGGGGGGCAATGAGCAGTTCTTC.

This clonotype was seen many times. The J gene is TRBJ2-3, the V gene TRBV7-2, with 9 bases lining up with TRBD2. The CDR3 runs to 16 residues. With V trimmed by 5 bases and J by 4 bases, 10 bases remained unmatched. Germline assignment: CDR1 SGHTA and CDR2 FQGNSA. The CDR3 coding sequence is TGTGCCAGCAGCGTAGATGGCGGGGGGGCGTCAGATACGCAGTATTTT. Translated: CASSVDGGGASDTQYF.

In its sample, this clonotype was seen once. Since a much larger clone is just one base distant, this may be a read error. This chain uses TRBV24-1 with TRBJ1-1, with D uncertain. This CDR3 comprises 16 residues. V shed 3 bases and J shed 1 base, with 14 bases lying between them. CDR1 is KGHDR and CDR2 is SFDVKD in the germline V gene. The CDR3, as DNA: TGTGCCACCAGTGATCGGGTAGGTTTGGGGAACACTGAAGCTTTCTTT. Protein: CATSDRVGLGNTEAFF.

This clonotype was recorded many times. The DNA of the CDR3 is TGTGCCAGCAGCCAACCTCCTCATATGAGTGTAAACACCGGGGAGCTGTTTTTT. Protein: CASSQPPHMSVNTGELFF. J is TRBJ2-2 and V is TRBV3-1; D call uncertain. The CDR3 is 18 amino acids. Trimming took off 2 bases at V and 2 bases at J, with 18 bases between the two ends. Germline V CDR1 and CDR2: LGHDT, YNNKEL (reference sequence). The full variable domain, rest sourced from reference TRBV3-1 and TRBJ2-2, is DTAVSQTPKYLVTQMGNDKSIKCEQNLGHDTMYWYKQDSKKFLKIMFSYNNKELIINETVPNRFSPKSPDKAHLNLHINSLELGDSAVYFCASSQPPHMSVNTGELFFGEGSRLTVL.

The chain carries TRBV20-1 and TRBJ1-5; 9 bases match TRBD1. The CDR3 has 17 residues. Looked up from germline, CDR1 is DFQATT and CDR2 is SNEGSKA (reference sequence). V lost 3 bases and J lost 1; bases outside the gene matches: 10. Here the CDR3 DNA reads TGCAGTGCTAGCCCTCTGGGACAGGGATTCAGCAATCAGCCCCAGCATTTT. Translating gives CSASPLGQGFSNQPQHF.

This clonotype was seen at least ten times. J is TRBJ2-1 and V is TRBV24-1; 9 bases fit TRBD1. Germline trimming cut 4 bases from V and 10 bases from J; bases unmatched to any gene: 4. The CDR3 is 13 amino acids. Germline loops: CDR1 KGHDR, CDR2 SFDVKD. The CDR3: CATSEQGTGEQFF. In DNA form, the CDR3 reads TGTGCCACCAGTGAACAAGGGACAGGGGAGCAGTTCTTC.

This clonotype occurred many times. The V gene is TRBV12-3 or TRBV12-4, the J gene TRBJ1-5; D gene unclear. The V end was cut by 2 bases, the J end by 0 bases, with 14 bases between. The CDR3 runs to 17 residues. The CDR3 DNA follows: TGTGCCAGCAGTTTATCTCCTGGGCCTTATAGCAATCAGCCCCAGCATTTT. Translation: CASSLSPGPYSNQPQHF.

This clonotype was detected many times. The chain recombines TRBV30 with TRBJ1-1; maybe TRBD1 (6 bases). The CDR3 length is 14 residues. CDR1 is GTSNPN, CDR2 SVGIG, per germline (reference sequence). Deletions cut 3 bases from V and 0 bases from J, with 11 bases between. The CDR3 here is CAWRSRGLNTEAFF. The CDR3 DNA reads TGTGCCTGGAGGTCCAGGGGTCTGAACACTGAAGCTTTCTTT.

Details on this clonotype: An end of the junction does not agree with germline; a read error may underlie this. This chain connects TRBV15 to TRBJ2-2; 7 bases agree with TRBD1. This CDR3 region has 15 residues. Germline V CDR1 and CDR2: LNHNV, YYDKDF (reference sequence). CDR3 region: CATSTQTGFDGELFF. CDR3 in DNA: TGTGCCACTAGCACCCAGACAGGGTTCGACGGGGAGCTGTTTTTT.

This clonotype was observed a handful of times. V usage is TRBV27 and J usage is TRBJ2-7; no reliable D call. V was clipped by 5 bases and J by 2 bases, with 7 bases between them. CDR1 is MNHEY and CDR2 is SMNVEV in the germline V gene (reference sequence). CDR3 length equals 12 residues. The CDR3 bases are TGTGCCAGCAGTGACAACCCCTACGAGCAGTACTTC. This codes for CASSDNPYEQYF.

There are many counts of this clonotype. This rearrangement joins TRBV6-1 to TRBJ2-7; 15 bases agree with TRBD2. The CDR3 contains 15 residues. V lost 4 bases and J lost 3; bases outside the gene matches: 1. The germline V gene encodes CDR1 MNHNS and CDR2 SASEGT. CDR3 sequence reads: CASSVGLAGGYEQYF. In DNA, the CDR3 is TGTGCCAGCAGTGTGGGACTAGCGGGGGGCTACGAGCAGTACTTC.

This chain connects TRBV20-1 to TRBJ2-5; 8 nucleotides match TRBD2. CDR3 size: 16 residues. The germline V gene has CDR1 DFQATT and CDR2 SNEGSKA (reference sequence). J was trimmed by 1 base and V by 0 bases; bases with no gene match: 7. This CDR3 is CSARDLGAGAQETQYF. CDR3 nucleotide sequence: TGCAGTGCTAGAGATCTTGGAGCGGGGGCCCAAGAGACCCAGTACTTC.

This clonotype was recorded at least ten times. This chain connects TRBV20-1 to TRBJ1-1; D remains ambiguous. The V gene's germline CDR1 is DFQATT and CDR2 SNEGSKA (reference sequence). The CDR3 runs to 13 residues. V lost 1 base, J lost 4 bases, and 10 bases lay in between. As DNA, the CDR3 is TGCAGTGCTAGAGCGGGTCTAGGCACTGAAGCTTTCTTT. This gives the protein CSARAGLGTEAFF.

Many counts were recorded for this clonotype. The chain has TRBV24-1 and TRBJ2-1; D not resolved. This CDR3 region has 11 residues. V was shortened by 2 bases and J by 5 bases, with 0 bases between the two germline ends. CDR1 is KGHDR and CDR2 is SFDVKD in the germline V gene. The CDR3 is CATSDYNEQFF. The CDR3 DNA sequence: TGTGCCACCAGTGATTACAATGAGCAGTTCTTC.

Ten or more counts support this clonotype. The chain has TRBV20-1 and TRBJ2-2; D ambiguous. The germline gives CDR1 DFQATT, CDR2 SNEGSKA (reference sequence). This CDR3 contains 11 residues. Trimming removed 6 bases at V and 7 bases at J, with 9 bases between. The CDR3 spells CSAQQNGELFF. The CDR3 DNA reads as TGCAGTGCACAGCAAAACGGGGAGCTGTTTTTT.